A selection of T cell receptor beta chains follows, all from one sample in a study of blood T cells in healthy people across ages. TCRdb re-called the 5' RACE reads with MiXCR, one entry per CDR3 protein. The repertoire holds 1,800,000 or so distinct CDR3 sequences, around 40% seen once, with roughly 23% in the top ten. Sequenced: blood. These receptors originate from a human donor in good health. The CDR3 runs from the conserved cysteine through the conserved F or W. The D gene is left open where the match is weak. Clone size is not always given. Where it is, it says once, few, many or a class for expanded clones.

j_gene,v_gene,abundance,d_gene,CDR3nt,CDR3aa
TRBJ1-1,TRBV11-2,-,-,TGTGCCAGCAGCCCCATGGGGCTGAACACTGAAGCTTTCTTT,CASSPMGLNTEAFF
TRBJ1-2,TRBV6-5,-,-,TGTGCCAGCAGTATCCTACAGGGTGTTAACTATGGCTACACCTTC,CASSILQGVNYGYTF
TRBJ2-1,TRBV20-1,-,TRBD2,TGCAGTGCTAGAGGGGGTAGCGGGCCTCAGTTCTTC,CSARGGSGPQFF
TRBJ2-2,TRBV15,once,-,TGTGCCACCAGGGGGGATGACGACACCGGGGAGCTGTTTTTT,CATRGDDDTGELFF
TRBJ1-5,TRBV12-3/TRBV12-4,many,TRBD1,TGTGCCAGCAGTCGGGGGACAGGGGGTCAGCCCCAGCATTTT,CASSRGTGGQPQHF
TRBJ2-3,TRBV3-1,-,-,TGTGCCAGCAGCGCCTTGACCGGAGATACGCAGTATTTT,CASSALTGDTQYF
TRBJ2-7,TRBV20-1,-,TRBD1,TGCAGTACCGCCAGGCAGGGGGCCGAGCAGTACTTC,CSTARQGAEQYF
TRBJ2-7,TRBV20-1,few,-,TGCAGTGCTAGAGACCCTCCGGTTTACGAGCAGTACTTC,CSARDPPVYEQYF
TRBJ1-5,TRBV15,-,-,TGTGCCACCAGCAGACCCTCCCGGAAGGGAGGTCAGCCCCAGCATTTT,CATSRPSRKGGQPQHF
TRBJ2-5,TRBV15,few,TRBD1,TGTGCCACCAGCATAGGAGAACAGGGGGCATTGGAGACCCAGTACTTC,CATSIGEQGALETQYF
TRBJ1-2,TRBV25-1,few,-,TGTGCCAGCAGGAGAGATTCCGAGGCCTACACCTTC,CASRRDSEAYTF
TRBJ2-6,TRBV15,few,-,TGTGCCACCAGCAGAGGTGGGGGATCGAGGTATTCGGGGGCCAACGTCCTGACTTTC,CATSRGGGSRYSGANVLTF
TRBJ2-7,TRBV20-1,few,TRBD2,TGCAGTGCCCACGGACTAGCGGGGGTTGGCGAGCAGTACTTC,CSAHGLAGVGEQYF
TRBJ2-1,TRBV5-1,-,-,TGCGCCAGCAGCCCGTATGGAAGCGGGGAGCAGTTCTTC,CASSPYGSGEQFF
TRBJ2-1,TRBV7-2,few,TRBD2,TGTGCCAGCAGCTCCCCCCGCTTGACTAGCGGGGTGAGCTACAATGAGCAGTTCTTC,CASSSPRLTSGVSYNEQFF
TRBJ1-2,TRBV5-1,-,TRBD1,TGCGCCAGCAGCTGCCCAAAGACGACAGGGATACATGGCTACACCTTC,CASSCPKTTGIHGYTF
TRBJ1-4,TRBV14,-,-,TGTGCCAGCAGCCAACTCGGTGAAAAACTGTTTTTT,CASSQLGEKLFF
TRBJ2-7,TRBV2,-,TRBD1,TGTGCCAGCAGTGAAGCGGGGACAGGGGGACCCCGCTACGAGCAGTACTTC,CASSEAGTGGPRYEQYF
TRBJ2-1,TRBV6-1,-,TRBD1,TGTGCCAGCAGTGATCTATTCCGACAGGGGGCGGGTGAGCAGTTCTTC,CASSDLFRQGAGEQFF
TRBJ1-2,TRBV7-2,many,-,TGTGCCAGCAGCTCGCCAAGAGGAGGCAGGGGAAGAGCTAACTATGGCTACACCTTC,CASSSPRGGRGRANYGYTF
TRBJ1-2,TRBV7-8,once,-,TGTGCCAGCAGCTTAGTCGGGGGGGCCTTTGGTGGCTACACCTTC,CASSLVGGAFGGYTF
TRBJ2-7,TRBV20-1,once,-,TGCAGTGCTAGATGGGTAAGCGGCTACGAGCAGTACTTC,CSARWVSGYEQYF
TRBJ2-7,TRBV7-6,-,-,TGTGCCAGCAGCTCGCCCTTTGAGCGGGCCCCCTACGAGCAGTACTTC,CASSSPFERAPYEQYF
TRBJ2-5,TRBV12-3/TRBV12-4,-,TRBD2,TGTGCCAGCAGACGCCAGACTAGCGGAAAAGAGACCCAGTACTTC,CASRRQTSGKETQYF
TRBJ1-6,TRBV11-2,-,-,TGTGCCAGCAGCTTATTGACAGCGGGAAATTCACCCCTCCACTTT,CASSLLTAGNSPLHF
TRBJ1-2,TRBV15,few,TRBD1,TGTGCCACCAGCAGCGAACTACCAGGGGGACTCTATGGCTACACCTTC,CATSSELPGGLYGYTF
TRBJ2-1,TRBV9,-,TRBD2,TGTGCCAGCAGCTTGGGGGGACTAGCGGAATACAATGAGCAGTTCTTC,CASSLGGLAEYNEQFF
TRBJ2-7,TRBV6-1,-,-,TGTGCCAGCAAACAGGCTGGGCCTTACGAGCAGTACTTC,CASKQAGPYEQYF
TRBJ2-7,TRBV6-2/TRBV6-3,-,TRBD1,TGTGCCAGCAGTTTGGGAAGGGGGCTCCACGAGCAGTACTTC,CASSLGRGLHEQYF
TRBJ2-5,TRBV11-2,-,-,TGTGCCAGCAGCTTCTCCTCGGACTACCAAGAGACCCAGTACTTC,CASSFSSDYQETQYF